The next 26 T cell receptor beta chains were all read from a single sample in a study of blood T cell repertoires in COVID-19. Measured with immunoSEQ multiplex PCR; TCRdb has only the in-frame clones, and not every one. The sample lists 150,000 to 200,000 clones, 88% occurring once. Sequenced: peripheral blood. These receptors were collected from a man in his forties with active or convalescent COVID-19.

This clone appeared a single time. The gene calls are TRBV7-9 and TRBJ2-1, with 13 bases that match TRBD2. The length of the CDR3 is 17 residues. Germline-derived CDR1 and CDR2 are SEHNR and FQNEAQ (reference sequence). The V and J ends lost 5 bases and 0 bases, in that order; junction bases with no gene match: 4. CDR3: CASSPRTSGGSYNEQFF. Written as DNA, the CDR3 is TGTGCCAGCAGCCCCCGGACTAGCGGGGGCTCCTACAATGAGCAGTTCTTC.

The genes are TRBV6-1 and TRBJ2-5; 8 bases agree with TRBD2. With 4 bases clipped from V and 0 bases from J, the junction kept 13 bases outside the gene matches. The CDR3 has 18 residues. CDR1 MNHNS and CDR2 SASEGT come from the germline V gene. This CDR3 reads CASSGRKAGVRYQETQYF. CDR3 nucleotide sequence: TGTGCCAGCAGTGGTAGAAAAGCGGGGGTCCGGTACCAAGAGACCCAGTACTTC.

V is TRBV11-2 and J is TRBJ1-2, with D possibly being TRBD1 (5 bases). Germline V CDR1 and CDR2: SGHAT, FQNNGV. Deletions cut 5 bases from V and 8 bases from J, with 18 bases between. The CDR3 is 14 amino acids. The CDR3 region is CASSQPTGVRGYTF. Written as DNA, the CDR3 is TGTGCCAGCAGCCAACCTACGGGGGTCCGCGGCTACACCTTC.

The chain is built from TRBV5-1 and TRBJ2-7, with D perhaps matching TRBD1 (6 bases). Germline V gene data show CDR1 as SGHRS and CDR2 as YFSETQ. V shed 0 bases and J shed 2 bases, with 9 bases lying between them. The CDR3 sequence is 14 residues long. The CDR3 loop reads CASSLAEGAYEQYF. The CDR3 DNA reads TGCGCCAGCAGCTTGGCCGAGGGGGCCTACGAGCAGTACTTC.

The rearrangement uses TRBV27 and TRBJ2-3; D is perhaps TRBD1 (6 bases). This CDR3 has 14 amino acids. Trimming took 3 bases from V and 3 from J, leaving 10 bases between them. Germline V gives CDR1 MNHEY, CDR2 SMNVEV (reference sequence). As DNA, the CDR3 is TGTGCCAGCAGTTTGCATACAGGGACAGATACGCAGTATTTT. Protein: CASSLHTGTDTQYF.

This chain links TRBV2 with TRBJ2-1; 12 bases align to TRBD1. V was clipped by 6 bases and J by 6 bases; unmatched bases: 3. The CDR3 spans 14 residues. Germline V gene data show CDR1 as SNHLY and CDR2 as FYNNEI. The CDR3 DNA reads TGTGCCAGCAGCCGGGACAGGGGGCTCAATGAGCAGTTCTTC. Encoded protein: CASSRDRGLNEQFF.

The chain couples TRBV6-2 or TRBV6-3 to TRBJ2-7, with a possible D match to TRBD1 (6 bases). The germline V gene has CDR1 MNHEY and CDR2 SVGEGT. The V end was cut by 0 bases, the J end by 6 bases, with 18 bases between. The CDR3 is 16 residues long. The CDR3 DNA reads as TGTGCCAGCAGTTACTCACGGCGGGCAGGGGAGTTCGAGCAGTACTTC. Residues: CASSYSRRAGEFEQYF.

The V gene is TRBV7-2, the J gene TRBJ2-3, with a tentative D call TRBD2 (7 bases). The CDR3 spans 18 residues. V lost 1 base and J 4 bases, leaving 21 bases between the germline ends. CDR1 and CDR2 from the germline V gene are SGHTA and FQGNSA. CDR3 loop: CASSLVVSWGGAPDTQYF. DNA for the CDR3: TGTGCCAGCAGCTTAGTTGTTTCTTGGGGGGGGGCCCCAGATACGCAGTATTTT.

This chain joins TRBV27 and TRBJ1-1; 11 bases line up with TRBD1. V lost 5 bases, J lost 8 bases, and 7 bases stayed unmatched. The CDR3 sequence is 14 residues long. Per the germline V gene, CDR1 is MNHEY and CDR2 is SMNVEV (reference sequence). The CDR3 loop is CASSGRTGGGEAFF. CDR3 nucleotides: TGTGCCAGCAGTGGGAGGACAGGGGGCGGGGAAGCTTTCTTT.

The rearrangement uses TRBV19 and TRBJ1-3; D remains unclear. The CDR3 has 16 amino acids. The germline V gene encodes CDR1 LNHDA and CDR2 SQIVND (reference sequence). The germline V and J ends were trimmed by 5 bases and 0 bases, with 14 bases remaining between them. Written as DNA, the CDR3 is TGTGCCAGTAGTTATCTAGGCTCAAGCTCTGGAAACACCATATATTTT. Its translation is CASSYLGSSSGNTIYF.

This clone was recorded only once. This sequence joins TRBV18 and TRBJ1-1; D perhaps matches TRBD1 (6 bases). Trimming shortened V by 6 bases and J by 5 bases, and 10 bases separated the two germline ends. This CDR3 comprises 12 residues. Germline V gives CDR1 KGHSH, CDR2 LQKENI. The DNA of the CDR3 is TGTGCCAGCTCCAGGGGCCTGACTGAAGCTTTCTTT. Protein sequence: CASSRGLTEAFF.

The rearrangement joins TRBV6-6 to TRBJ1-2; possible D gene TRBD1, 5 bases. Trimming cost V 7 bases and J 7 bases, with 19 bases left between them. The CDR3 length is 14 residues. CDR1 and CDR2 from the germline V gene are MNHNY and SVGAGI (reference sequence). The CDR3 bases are TGTGCCAGCACTCCCACCCAGGGAAGGGGTGGCTACACCTTC. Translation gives CASTPTQGRGGYTF.

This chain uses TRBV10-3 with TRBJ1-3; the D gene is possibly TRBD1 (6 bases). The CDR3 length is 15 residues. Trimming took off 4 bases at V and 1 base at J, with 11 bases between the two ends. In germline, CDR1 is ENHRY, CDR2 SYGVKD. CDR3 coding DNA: TGTGCCATCAGTGCATTCAGGGGATCTGGAAACACCATATATTTT. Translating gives CAISAFRGSGNTIYF.

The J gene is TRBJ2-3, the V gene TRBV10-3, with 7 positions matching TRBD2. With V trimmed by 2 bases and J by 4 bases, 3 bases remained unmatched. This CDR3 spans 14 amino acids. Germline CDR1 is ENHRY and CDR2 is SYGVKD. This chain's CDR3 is CAISETSEADTQYF. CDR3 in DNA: TGTGCCATCAGTGAGACTAGCGAGGCAGATACGCAGTATTTT.

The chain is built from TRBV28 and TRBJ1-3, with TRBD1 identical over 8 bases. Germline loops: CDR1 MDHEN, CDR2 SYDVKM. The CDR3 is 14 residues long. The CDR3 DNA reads TGTGCAGGGCAGGGGGCAGGTTCTGGAAACACCATATATTTT. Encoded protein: CAGQGAGSGNTIYF.

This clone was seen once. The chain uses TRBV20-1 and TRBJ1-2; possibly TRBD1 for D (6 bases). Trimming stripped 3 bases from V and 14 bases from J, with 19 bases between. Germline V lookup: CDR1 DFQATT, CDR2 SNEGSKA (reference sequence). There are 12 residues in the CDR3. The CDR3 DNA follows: TGCAGTGCTAGTTCCGGGACACCGGGGGGTACCTTC. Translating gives CSASSGTPGGTF.

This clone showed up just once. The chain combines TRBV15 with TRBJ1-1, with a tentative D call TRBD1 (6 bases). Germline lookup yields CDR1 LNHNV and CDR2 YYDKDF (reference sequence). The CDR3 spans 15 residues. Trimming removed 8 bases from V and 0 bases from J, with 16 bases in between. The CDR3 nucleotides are TGTGCCACCGGTTCAAGACAGGCTTTGAACACTGAAGCTTTCTTT. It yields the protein CATGSRQALNTEAFF.

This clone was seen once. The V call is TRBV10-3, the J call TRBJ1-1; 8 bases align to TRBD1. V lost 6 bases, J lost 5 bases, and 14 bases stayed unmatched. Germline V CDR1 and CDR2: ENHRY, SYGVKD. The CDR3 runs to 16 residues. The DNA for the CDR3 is TGTGCCATCAGGGAGGGGCAGGGGGCGACTAAGACTGAAGCTTTCTTT. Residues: CAIREGQGATKTEAFF.

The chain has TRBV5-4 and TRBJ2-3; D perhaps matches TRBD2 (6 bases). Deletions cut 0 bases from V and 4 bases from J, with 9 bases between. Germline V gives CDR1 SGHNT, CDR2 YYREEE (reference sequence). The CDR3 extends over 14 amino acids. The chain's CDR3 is CASSLAPSADTQYF. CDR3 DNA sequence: TGTGCCAGCAGCTTGGCCCCTAGCGCAGATACGCAGTATTTT.

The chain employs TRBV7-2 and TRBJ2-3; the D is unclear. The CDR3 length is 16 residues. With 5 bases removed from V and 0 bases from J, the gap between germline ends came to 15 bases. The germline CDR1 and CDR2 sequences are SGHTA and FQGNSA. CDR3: CASSPQTSLSTDTQYF. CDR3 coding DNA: TGTGCCAGCAGCCCACAGACAAGCCTCAGCACAGATACGCAGTATTTT.

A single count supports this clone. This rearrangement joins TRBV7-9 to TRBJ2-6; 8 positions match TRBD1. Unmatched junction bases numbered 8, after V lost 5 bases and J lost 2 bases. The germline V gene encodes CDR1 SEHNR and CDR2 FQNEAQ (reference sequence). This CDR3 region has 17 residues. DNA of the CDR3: TGTGCCAGCAGCCGGCGGCAGGGGGCGGCTGGGGCCAACGTCCTGACTTTC. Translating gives CASSRRQGAAGANVLTF. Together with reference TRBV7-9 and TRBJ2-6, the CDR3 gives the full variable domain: DTGVSQNPRHKITKRGQNVTFRCDPISEHNRLYWYRQTLGQGPEFLTYFQNEAQLEKSRLLSDRFSAERPKGSFSTLEIQRTEQGDSAMYLCASSRRQGAAGANVLTFGAGSRLTVL.

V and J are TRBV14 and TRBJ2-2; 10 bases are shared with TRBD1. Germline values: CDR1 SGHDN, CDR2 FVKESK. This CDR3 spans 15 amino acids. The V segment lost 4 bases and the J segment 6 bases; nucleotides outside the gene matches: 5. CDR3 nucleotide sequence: TGTGCCAGCAGCCTGACAGGGGGCGCCCCCGGGGAGCTGTTTTTT. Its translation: CASSLTGGAPGELFF.

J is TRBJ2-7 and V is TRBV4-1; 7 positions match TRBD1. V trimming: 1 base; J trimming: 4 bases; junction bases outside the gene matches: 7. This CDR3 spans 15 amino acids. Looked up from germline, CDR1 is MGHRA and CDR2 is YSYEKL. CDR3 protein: CASSQGGTAGYEQYF. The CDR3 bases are TGCGCCAGCAGCCAAGGGGGGACAGCCGGATACGAGCAGTACTTC.

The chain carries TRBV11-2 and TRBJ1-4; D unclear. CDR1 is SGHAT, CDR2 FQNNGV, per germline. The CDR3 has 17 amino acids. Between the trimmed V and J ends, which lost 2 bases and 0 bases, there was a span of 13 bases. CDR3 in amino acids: CASSLRSSQATNEKLFF. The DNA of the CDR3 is TGTGCCAGCAGCTTACGTTCCAGCCAGGCAACTAATGAAAAACTGTTTTTT.

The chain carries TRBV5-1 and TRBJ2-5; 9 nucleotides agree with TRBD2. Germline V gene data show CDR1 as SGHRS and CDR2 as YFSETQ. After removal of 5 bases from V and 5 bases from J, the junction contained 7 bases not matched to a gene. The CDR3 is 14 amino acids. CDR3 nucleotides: TGCGCCAGCAGGAGCGGGGGGTTAGGCGAGACCCAGTACTTC. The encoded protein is CASRSGGLGETQYF.

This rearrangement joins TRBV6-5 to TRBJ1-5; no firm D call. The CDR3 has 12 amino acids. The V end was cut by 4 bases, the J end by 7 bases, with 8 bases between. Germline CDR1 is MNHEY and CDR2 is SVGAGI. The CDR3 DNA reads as TGTGCCAGCAGTTCGAATCAGCAGCCCCAGCATTTT. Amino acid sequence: CASSSNQQPQHF.